These 26 T cell receptor beta chains share one sample of origin, sequenced in a study of beta chain features in type 1 diabetes. Expressed TCRB transcripts were sequenced, since all the RNA that had been isolated was reverse transcribed. Measured with immunoSEQ multiplex PCR; TCRdb has only the in-frame clones, and not every one. This repertoire shows under 400,000 clones, less than 20% found once; its top ten account for around 0.04%. Material: naive CD4+ T cells from blood. These receptors all come from a woman aged 18-29 years in good health.

V is TRBV28 and J is TRBJ2-6; tentative D call: TRBD1 (5 bases). V was trimmed by 7 bases and J by 4 bases, leaving 14 bases between them. CDR1 is MDHEN and CDR2 is SYDVKM in the germline V gene. The CDR3 totals 15 residues. This CDR3 reads CASNPQGAGANVLTF. The CDR3 DNA is TGTGCCAGCAATCCCCAAGGGGCCGGGGCCAACGTCCTGACTTTC.

J is TRBJ2-3 and V is TRBV9, with TRBD1 matching 7 bases. The V gene's germline CDR1 is SGDLS and CDR2 YYNGEE. This CDR3 is 15 amino acids long. Trimming cost V 4 bases and J 0 bases; bases outside gene matches: 5. The CDR3 is CASSPGTASTDTQYF. The DNA of the CDR3 is TGTGCCAGCAGCCCAGGGACAGCTAGCACAGATACGCAGTATTTT.

This clone was seen a few times. The chain combines TRBV5-4 with TRBJ2-1, with 9 bases fitting TRBD2. V dropped 0 bases and J dropped 6; count of bases not matched to a gene: 7. The CDR3 spans 16 residues. The germline CDR1 and CDR2 sequences are SGHNT and YYREEE (reference sequence). The CDR3 DNA follows: TGTGCCAGCAGCTTGGGTAAGCGGGAGGCTAGCAATGAGCAGTTCTTC. Its protein is CASSLGKREASNEQFF.

This clone was detected a few times. The genes are TRBV10-3 and TRBJ2-1, with 10 bases matching TRBD2. The CDR3 is made up of 13 amino acids. Trimming at V came to 8 bases and at J to 5 bases, leaving 3 bases not matched to a gene. Germline assignment: CDR1 ENHRY and CDR2 SYGVKD. CDR3 DNA: TGTGCCATCGGTACTAGCGGGGACAATGAGCAGTTCTTC. This sequence encodes CAIGTSGDNEQFF.

This chain uses TRBV19 with TRBJ2-1, with D maybe TRBD1 (5 bases). The CDR3 has 14 amino acids. V was shortened by 1 base and J by 6 bases, with 10 bases between the two germline ends. The germline CDR1 and CDR2 sequences are LNHDA and SQIVND (reference sequence). In nucleotides, the CDR3 is TGTGCCAGTAGTATAGTAGTGCAGGGCAATGAGCAGTTCTTC. Protein sequence: CASSIVVQGNEQFF.

The V gene is TRBV14, the J gene TRBJ2-3, with D maybe TRBD1 (6 bases). This CDR3 contains 16 residues. The V and J ends lost 3 bases and 2 bases respectively, with 15 bases between them. Germline V lookup: CDR1 SGHDN, CDR2 FVKESK. DNA of the CDR3: TGTGCCAGCAGCCATACTCGTTGGACAGTCACAGATACGCAGTATTTT. It is translated as CASSHTRWTVTDTQYF.

This clone was recorded at least ten times. In DNA, the CDR3 is TGCGCCAGAAAGAGAAAGGAGCAGTTCTTC. Its translation is CARKRKEQFF. V gene TRBV23-1 combines with J gene TRBJ2-1; D remains ambiguous. TRBV23-1 is an ORF for which the function is uncertain. The V end lost 9 bases, the J end lost 10 bases, and 10 bases lay between the germline ends. This CDR3 has 10 amino acids.

This clone was seen more than once but under ten times. The sample carries other DNA sequences with the same CDR3. This chain uses TRBV5-1 with TRBJ1-2; 8 nucleotides line up with TRBD1. CDR3 length: 14 amino acids. The germline CDR1 and CDR2 sequences are SGHRS and YFSETQ. J was trimmed by 3 bases and V by 4 bases; bases with no gene match: 5. In DNA form, the CDR3 reads TGCGCCAGCAGCAGTGGACAGGGCGACTATGGCTACACCTTC. Encoded protein: CASSSGQGDYGYTF.

J is TRBJ1-5 and V is TRBV7-9; 8 bases fit TRBD1. Unmatched junction bases numbered 4, after V lost 6 bases and J lost 3 bases. Germline V gene sequence: CDR1 SEHNR, CDR2 FQNEAQ (reference sequence). CDR3 length: 14 amino acids. The CDR3 loop reads CASSLQGDNQPQHF. The CDR3, as DNA: TGTGCCAGCAGTTTACAGGGGGACAATCAGCCCCAGCATTTT.

This clone was seen only a few times. This sequence joins TRBV5-5 and TRBJ1-1, with TRBD1 as a possible D gene (5 bases). Trimming left V 5 bases short and J 7 bases short, with 15 bases between. The CDR3 sequence is 13 residues long. Germline values: CDR1 SGHKS, CDR2 YYEKEE (reference sequence). The CDR3 loop is CASRGESRDEAFF. Here the CDR3 DNA reads TGTGCCAGCAGAGGAGAATCCAGGGATGAAGCTTTCTTT.

This clone came up a few times. This sequence joins TRBV7-6 and TRBJ2-3; 10 bases align to TRBD2. The V gene's germline CDR1 is SGHVS and CDR2 FNYEAQ. V lost 6 bases and J lost 1; bases outside the gene matches: 4. This CDR3 has 15 amino acids. The CDR3 loop reads CASRLLAGGTDTQYF. The CDR3 region has the DNA TGTGCCAGCAGGCTCCTAGCGGGGGGCACAGATACGCAGTATTTT.

This chain joins TRBV5-1 and TRBJ2-7; D is undetermined. V was clipped by 0 bases and J by 0 bases, with 13 bases between them. The germline gives CDR1 SGHRS, CDR2 YFSETQ. The length of the CDR3 is 16 residues. CDR3: CASSLDEPSRSYEQYF. The CDR3 nucleotides read TGCGCCAGCAGCTTGGATGAGCCCTCACGCTCCTACGAGCAGTACTTC.

This clone turned up a few times. This sequence joins TRBV2 and TRBJ1-6; perhaps TRBD1 as D (5 bases). The CDR3 length is 14 residues. Trimming pared 6 bases from V and 7 bases from J, leaving 13 bases between. CDR1 is SNHLY, CDR2 FYNNEI, per germline. Here the CDR3 DNA reads TGTGCCAGCAGCATCAGGGACTCCAATTCACCCCTCCACTTT. Translation: CASSIRDSNSPLHF.

This clone was observed a few times. The sample has other DNA sequences that encode this CDR3 too. The V call is TRBV7-2, the J call TRBJ1-5, with 9 nucleotides matching TRBD1. Per germline, CDR1 SGHTA and CDR2 FQGNSA. Trimming took 5 bases from V and 2 from J; bases not matched to a gene: 1. The CDR3 has 14 amino acids. CDR3 in DNA: TGTGCCAGCAGCCGGGACAGGGGCAATCAGCCCCAGCATTTT. Translation: CASSRDRGNQPQHF.

J is TRBJ2-7 and V is TRBV5-1; 10 bases align to TRBD1. From germline, CDR1 is SGHRS and CDR2 YFSETQ. The CDR3 spans 15 residues. With V trimmed by 1 base and J by 7 bases, 8 bases remained unmatched. CDR3 region: CASSLRGTGVEEQYF. The CDR3 nucleotides read TGCGCCAGCAGCTTGCGTGGGACAGGGGTGGAAGAGCAGTACTTC.

The rearrangement uses TRBV7-9 and TRBJ2-3; D not certain. Per germline, CDR1 SEHNR and CDR2 FQNEAQ (reference sequence). The V end lost 1 base, the J end lost 6 bases, and 8 bases lay between the germline ends. The CDR3 is 13 amino acids. The CDR3 nucleotides read TGTGCCAGCAGCTTAGGAGACTGGGATACGCAGTATTTT. Translation: CASSLGDWDTQYF.

V gene TRBV30 combines with J gene TRBJ2-5, with TRBD2 matching over 9 bases. The CDR3 contains 15 residues. Germline V gives CDR1 GTSNPN, CDR2 SVGIG (reference sequence). After removal of 5 bases from V and 7 bases from J, the junction contained 14 bases not matched to a gene. The DNA of the CDR3 is TGTGCCTGGGCCCCAGAGGCTAGCGGGACCACGACCCAGTACTTC. This gives the protein CAWAPEASGTTTQYF.

The genes are TRBV5-1 and TRBJ2-5; D possibly corresponds to TRBD2 (6 bases). Looked up from germline, CDR1 is SGHRS and CDR2 is YFSETQ. The V gene lost 0 bases and the J gene lost 4 bases, with 10 bases spanning the gap. The CDR3 totals 14 residues. The CDR3 DNA is TGCGCCAGCAGCTTGGGGGGGGTACGAGAGACCCAGTACTTC. Protein: CASSLGGVRETQYF.

The genes are TRBV9 and TRBJ2-7; 8 bases fit TRBD1. Germline values: CDR1 SGDLS, CDR2 YYNGEE. This CDR3 has 14 residues. This CDR3 reads CASSQGQAPYEQYF. The CDR3, as DNA: TGTGCTTCCTCCCAGGGACAGGCACCCTACGAGCAGTACTTC.

The genes are TRBV30 and TRBJ1-2, with 9 bases that match TRBD1. The CDR3 runs 12 residues. Germline V gene lookup returns CDR1 GTSNPN and CDR2 SVGIG (reference sequence). V was pared by 4 bases and J by 6 bases, with 3 bases of the junction left unmatched. The CDR3 protein is CAWTGTGHGYTF. The CDR3 DNA reads as TGTGCCTGGACAGGGACAGGGCATGGCTACACCTTC.

This chain uses TRBV10-3 with TRBJ2-3, with a possible D match to TRBD1 (6 bases). The CDR3 extends over 13 amino acids. The V end lost 10 bases, the J end lost 1 base, and 12 bases lay between the germline ends. Germline V gives CDR1 ENHRY, CDR2 SYGVKD. The CDR3 bases are TGTGCCAGCCAGGGGCCAGGCACAGATACGCAGTATTTT. This translates into CASQGPGTDTQYF.

This clone was observed a few times. The genes are TRBV30 and TRBJ2-5, with 8 positions matching TRBD2. Germline values: CDR1 GTSNPN, CDR2 SVGIG (reference sequence). CDR3 length: 14 amino acids. Trimming cost V 2 bases and J 4 bases; bases outside gene matches: 6. DNA of the CDR3: TGTGCCTGGAGTAGAGGACTAGCTTTAGAGACCCAGTACTTC. Translation: CAWSRGLALETQYF.

The rearrangement links TRBV5-1 to TRBJ2-1; TRBD2 matches 7 bases. The CDR3 is 15 amino acids. The V gene end was trimmed by 7 bases and the J gene end by 0 bases; junction bases not matched to a gene: 7. Germline lookup yields CDR1 SGHRS and CDR2 YFSETQ. The DNA of the CDR3 is TGCGCCAGCGCCGAGGGCGGGAGCTCCTACAATGAGCAGTTCTTC. Translated, it gives CASAEGGSSYNEQFF.

This clone was observed a handful of times. The chain joins TRBV15 to TRBJ2-3; the D gene is possibly TRBD1 (5 bases). The germline V and J ends were trimmed by 10 bases and 0 bases, with 23 bases remaining between them. CDR3 length equals 17 residues. In germline, CDR1 is LNHNV, CDR2 YYDKDF (reference sequence). In nucleotides, the CDR3 is TGTGCCAACCCCGTCCCCGGTTGGCCAGGGAGCACAGATACGCAGTATTTT. Residues: CANPVPGWPGSTDTQYF.

The CDR3 DNA reads TGTGCCAGCGTAGCCCAGGGTAGCTACTACGAGCAGTACTTC. As protein: CASVAQGSYYEQYF. V is TRBV6-6 and J is TRBJ2-7; perhaps TRBD1 as D (5 bases). Germline V gene data show CDR1 as MNHNY and CDR2 as SVGAGI (reference sequence). This CDR3 region has 14 residues. The V end lost 8 bases, the J end lost 3 bases, and 17 bases lay between the germline ends.

This chain uses TRBV25-1 with TRBJ2-7, with D possibly matching TRBD2 (6 bases). This CDR3 comprises 13 residues. Germline V gene sequence: CDR1 MGHDK, CDR2 SYGVNS. Between the trimmed V and J ends, which lost 9 bases and 4 bases, there was a span of 16 bases. CDR3 sequence (DNA): TGTGCCAGTACCGGGACTCCTTCGTACGAGCAGTACTTC. It codes for CASTGTPSYEQYF.